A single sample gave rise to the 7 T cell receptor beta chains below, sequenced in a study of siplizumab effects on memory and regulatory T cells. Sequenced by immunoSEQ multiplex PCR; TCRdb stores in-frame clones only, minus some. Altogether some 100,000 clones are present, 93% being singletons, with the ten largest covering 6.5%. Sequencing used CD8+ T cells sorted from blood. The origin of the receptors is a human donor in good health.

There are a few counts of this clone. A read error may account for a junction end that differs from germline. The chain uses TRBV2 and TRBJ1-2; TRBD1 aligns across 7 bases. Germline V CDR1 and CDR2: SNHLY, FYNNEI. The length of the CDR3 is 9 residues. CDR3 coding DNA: TGTGCCAGCAGTGCAGACAGGGACTTC. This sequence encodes CASSADRDF.

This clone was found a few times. For the CDR3, the DNA is TGTGCCAGCAGTTACTCGAGACTATATGGCTACACCTTC. This translates into CASSYSRLYGYTF. The gene calls are TRBV6-5 and TRBJ1-2; no definite D call. The CDR3 is 13 amino acids. V was cut by 0 bases and J by 5 bases, with 7 bases left in between. The germline V gene encodes CDR1 MNHEY and CDR2 SVGAGI.

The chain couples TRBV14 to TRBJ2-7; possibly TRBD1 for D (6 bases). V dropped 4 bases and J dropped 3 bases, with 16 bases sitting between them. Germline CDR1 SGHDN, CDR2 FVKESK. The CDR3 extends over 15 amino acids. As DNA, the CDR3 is TGTGCCAGCAGCCGGTCGAGGGACAACCTCTACGAGCAGTACTTC. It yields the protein CASSRSRDNLYEQYF.

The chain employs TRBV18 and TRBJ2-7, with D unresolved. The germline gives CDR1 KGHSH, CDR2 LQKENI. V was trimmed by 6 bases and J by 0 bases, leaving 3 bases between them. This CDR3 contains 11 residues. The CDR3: CASSYSYEQYF. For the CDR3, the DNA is TGTGCCAGCTCCTACTCCTACGAGCAGTACTTC.

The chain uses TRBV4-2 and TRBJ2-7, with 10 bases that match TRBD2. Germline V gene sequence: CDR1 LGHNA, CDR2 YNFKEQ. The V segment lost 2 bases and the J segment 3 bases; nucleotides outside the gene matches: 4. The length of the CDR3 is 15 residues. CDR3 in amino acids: CASSQTTSGYYEQYF. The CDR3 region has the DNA TGTGCCAGCAGCCAAACGACTAGCGGGTACTACGAGCAGTACTTC.

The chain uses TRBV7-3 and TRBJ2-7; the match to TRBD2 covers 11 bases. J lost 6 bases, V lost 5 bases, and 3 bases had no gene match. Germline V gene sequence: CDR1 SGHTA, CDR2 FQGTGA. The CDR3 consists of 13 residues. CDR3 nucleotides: TGTGCCAGCAGCAACGGACTAGCGGGCGAGCAGTACTTC. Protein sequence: CASSNGLAGEQYF.

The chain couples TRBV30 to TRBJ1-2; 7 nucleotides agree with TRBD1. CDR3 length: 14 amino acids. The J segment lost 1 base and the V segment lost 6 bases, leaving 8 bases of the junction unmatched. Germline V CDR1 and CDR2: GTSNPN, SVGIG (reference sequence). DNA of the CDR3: TGTGCCTGCCAAGGGACAGTTAATAACTATGGCTACACCTTC. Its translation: CACQGTVNNYGYTF.